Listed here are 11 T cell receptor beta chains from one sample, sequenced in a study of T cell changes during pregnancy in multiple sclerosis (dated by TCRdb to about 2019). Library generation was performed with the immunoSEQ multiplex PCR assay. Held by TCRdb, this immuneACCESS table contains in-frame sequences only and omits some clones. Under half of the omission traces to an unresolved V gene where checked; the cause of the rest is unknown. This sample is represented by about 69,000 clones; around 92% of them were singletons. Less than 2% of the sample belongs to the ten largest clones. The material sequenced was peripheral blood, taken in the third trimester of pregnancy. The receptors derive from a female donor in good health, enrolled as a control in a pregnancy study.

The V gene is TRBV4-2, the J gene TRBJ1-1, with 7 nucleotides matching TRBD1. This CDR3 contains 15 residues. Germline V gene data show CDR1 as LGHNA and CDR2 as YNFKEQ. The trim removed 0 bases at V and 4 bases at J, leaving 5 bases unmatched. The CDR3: CASSQDEGAATEAFF. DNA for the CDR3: TGTGCCAGCAGCCAAGACGAGGGGGCGGCCACTGAAGCTTTCTTT.

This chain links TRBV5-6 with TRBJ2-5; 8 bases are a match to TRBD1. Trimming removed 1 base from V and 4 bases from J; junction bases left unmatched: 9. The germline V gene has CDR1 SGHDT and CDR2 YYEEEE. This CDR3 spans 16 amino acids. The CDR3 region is CASSLFGQGGRETQYF. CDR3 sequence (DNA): TGTGCCAGCAGCTTGTTTGGACAGGGAGGTAGAGAGACCCAGTACTTC.

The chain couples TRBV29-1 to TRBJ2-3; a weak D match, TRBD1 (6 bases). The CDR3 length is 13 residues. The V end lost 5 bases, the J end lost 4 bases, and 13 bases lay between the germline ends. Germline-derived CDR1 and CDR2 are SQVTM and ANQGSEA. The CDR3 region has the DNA TGCAGCGTTTTCACCCAGGGGCCAGATACGCAGTATTTT. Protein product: CSVFTQGPDTQYF.

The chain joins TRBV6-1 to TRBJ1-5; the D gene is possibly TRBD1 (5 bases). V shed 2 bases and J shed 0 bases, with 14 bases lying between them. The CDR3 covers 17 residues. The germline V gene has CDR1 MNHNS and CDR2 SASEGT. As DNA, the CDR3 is TGTGCCAGCAGTGAATCGGCAGGGCACTATAGCAATCAGCCCCAGCATTTT. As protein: CASSESAGHYSNQPQHF.

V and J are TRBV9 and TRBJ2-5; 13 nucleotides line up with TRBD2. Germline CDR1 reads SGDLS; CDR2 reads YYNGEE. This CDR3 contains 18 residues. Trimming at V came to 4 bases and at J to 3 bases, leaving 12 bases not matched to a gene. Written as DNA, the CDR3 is TGTGCCAGCAGCCCGCTCACTAGCGGGGGGGGCAAAAAAGAGACCCAGTACTTC. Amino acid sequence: CASSPLTSGGGKKETQYF.

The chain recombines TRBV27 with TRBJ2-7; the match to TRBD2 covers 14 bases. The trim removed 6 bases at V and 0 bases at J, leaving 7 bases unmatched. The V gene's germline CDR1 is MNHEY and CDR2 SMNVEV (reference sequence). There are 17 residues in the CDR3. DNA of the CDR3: TGTGCCAGCAGCCTACTAGGGACTAGCGGGAGCTCCTACGAGCAGTACTTC. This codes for CASSLLGTSGSSYEQYF.

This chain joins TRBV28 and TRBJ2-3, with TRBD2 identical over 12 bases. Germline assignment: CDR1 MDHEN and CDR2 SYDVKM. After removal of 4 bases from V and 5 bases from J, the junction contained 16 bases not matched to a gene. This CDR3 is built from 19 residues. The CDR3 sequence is CASSWGPSGRALEGDTQYF. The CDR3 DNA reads TGTGCCAGCAGTTGGGGTCCTAGCGGGAGGGCCCTCGAAGGAGATACGCAGTATTTT.

The CDR3 reads CASSLWTSGRDETQYF. CDR3 nucleotide sequence: TGTGCCAGCAGTTTATGGACTAGCGGGAGAGATGAGACCCAGTACTTC. J is TRBJ2-5 and V is TRBV28; 12 bases are shared with TRBD2. Germline V gives CDR1 MDHEN, CDR2 SYDVKM. Trimming took 0 bases from V and 5 from J; bases not matched to a gene: 4. This CDR3 is built from 16 residues.

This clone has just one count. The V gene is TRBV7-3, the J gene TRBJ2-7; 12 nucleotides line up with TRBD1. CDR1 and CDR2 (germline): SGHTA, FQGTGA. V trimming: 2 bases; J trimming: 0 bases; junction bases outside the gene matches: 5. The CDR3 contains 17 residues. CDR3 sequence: CASSLGTGGLNSYEQYF. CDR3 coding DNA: TGTGCCAGCAGCTTAGGGACAGGGGGCCTTAACTCCTACGAGCAGTACTTC.

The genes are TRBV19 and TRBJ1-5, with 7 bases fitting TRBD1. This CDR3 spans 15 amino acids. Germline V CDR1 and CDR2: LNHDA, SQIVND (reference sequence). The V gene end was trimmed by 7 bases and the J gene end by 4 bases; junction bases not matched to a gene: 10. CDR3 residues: CASKSGGAGNQPQHF. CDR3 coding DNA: TGTGCCAGTAAGTCAGGGGGTGCTGGTAATCAGCCCCAGCATTTT.

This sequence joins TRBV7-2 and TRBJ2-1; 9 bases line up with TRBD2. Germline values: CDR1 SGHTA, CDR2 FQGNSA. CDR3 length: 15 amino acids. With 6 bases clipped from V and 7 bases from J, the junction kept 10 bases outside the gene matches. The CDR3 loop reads CASRRGLARGNEQFF. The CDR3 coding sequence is TGTGCCAGCAGACGAGGACTAGCGAGGGGGAATGAGCAGTTCTTC. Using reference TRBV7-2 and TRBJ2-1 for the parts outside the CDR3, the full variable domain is GAGVSQSPSNKVTEKGKDVELRCDPISGHTALYWYRQSLGQGLEFLIYFQGNSAPDKSGLPSDRFSAERTGGSVSTLTIQRTQQEDSAVYLCASRRGLARGNEQFFGPGTRLTVL.